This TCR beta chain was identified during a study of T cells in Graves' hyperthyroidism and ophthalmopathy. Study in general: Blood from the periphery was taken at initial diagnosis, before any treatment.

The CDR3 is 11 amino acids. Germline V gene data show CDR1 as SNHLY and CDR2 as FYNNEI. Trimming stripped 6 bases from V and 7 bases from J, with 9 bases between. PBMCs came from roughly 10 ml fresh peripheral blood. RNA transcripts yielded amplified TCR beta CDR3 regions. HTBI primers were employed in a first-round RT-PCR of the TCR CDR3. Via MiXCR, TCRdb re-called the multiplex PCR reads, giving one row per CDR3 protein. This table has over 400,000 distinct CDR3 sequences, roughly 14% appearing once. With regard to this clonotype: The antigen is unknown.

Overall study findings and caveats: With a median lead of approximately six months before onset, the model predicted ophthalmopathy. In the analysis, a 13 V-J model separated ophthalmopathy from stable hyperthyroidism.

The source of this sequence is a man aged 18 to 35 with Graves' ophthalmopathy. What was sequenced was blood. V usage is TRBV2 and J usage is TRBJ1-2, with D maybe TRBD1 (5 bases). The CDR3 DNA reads TGTGCCAGCAGACACCAGGGTGGCTACACCTTC. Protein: CASRHQGGYTF.